This is a list of T cell receptor beta chains from one sample in a study. TCRdb independently ran MiXCR on the RT-PCR reads; one entry per CDR3 protein. The repertoire includes 550,000 to 750,000 distinct CDR3 sequences, approximately 14% of them detected once, and around 3.3% sits in the top ten. Sequencing was done on a sample of memory CD4+ T cells from blood. Source of these receptors: a female donor in good health, serving as a healthy control. Each CDR3 is given with its conserved first and last residue. A D gene is named only where the DNA matches it firmly. Clone size is given for some rows only: seen once, a few or many times, or a class if the clone is expanded.

clone size	J gene	CDR3 length	D gene	V gene	CDR3 DNA	CDR3 protein
few	TRBJ1-5	15	.	TRBV20-1	TGCAGTGCTTTCGGGGGGGATTATGTCGATCAGCCCCAGCATTTT	CSAFGGDYVDQPQHF
.	TRBJ1-3	14	.	TRBV29-1	TGCAGCGTTGACGTGGGGATGGCTGGAAACACCATATATTTT	CSVDVGMAGNTIYF
few	TRBJ2-7	15	.	TRBV9	TGTGCCAGCAGCGTAGATTGGGGGCTCTACTACGAGCAGTACTTC	CASSVDWGLYYEQYF
many	TRBJ1-1	15	.	TRBV5-1	TGCGCCAGCAGCGCCGACCAGGGTTCGTACACTGAAGCTTTCTTT	CASSADQGSYTEAFF
few	TRBJ1-2	14	.	TRBV5-5	TGTGCCAGCAGCTTGGCCCCGACGGACTATGGCTACACCTTC	CASSLAPTDYGYTF
.	TRBJ2-1	15	.	TRBV7-2	TGTGCCAGCAGCTCACGGGGGCCCTCCTACAATGAGCAGTTCTTC	CASSSRGPSYNEQFF
few	TRBJ2-6	14	.	TRBV6-2/TRBV6-3	TGTGCCAGCAGTTTTCAAGCTGGGGCCAACGTCCTGACTTTC	CASSFQAGANVLTF
.	TRBJ2-7	15	.	TRBV4-1	TGCGCCAGCAGCCAAGATCGGGGCGTTTACTACGAGCAGTACTTC	CASSQDRGVYYEQYF
few	TRBJ1-3	13	.	TRBV20-1	TGCAGTGCTAGTCAGCATTCTGGAAACACCATATATTTT	CSASQHSGNTIYF
few	TRBJ2-1	13	.	TRBV4-3	TGCGCCAGCAGCCAGGGACTTCCGGATGAGCAGTTCTTC	CASSQGLPDEQFF
few	TRBJ1-2	14	TRBD1	TRBV28	TGTGCCAGCAGTGTCACAGGGGTTCACTATGGCTACACCTTC	CASSVTGVHYGYTF
.	TRBJ1-2	11	.	TRBV20-1	TGCAGTGCCTTCCCTCCCGCGATCTACACCTTC	CSAFPPAIYTF
.	TRBJ2-3	16	.	TRBV11-2	TGTGCCAGCAGCCCTCAGGAGGGAGGAATCACAGATACGCAGTATTTT	CASSPQEGGITDTQYF
many	TRBJ1-5	18	.	TRBV20-1	TGCAGTGCTAGAGTCCCAGCGGGGGCACCCCATAGCAATCAGCCCCAGCATTTT	CSARVPAGAPHSNQPQHF
many	TRBJ2-4	15	TRBD2	TRBV12-3/TRBV12-4	TGTGCCAGCACTGGAAGTCTGACTAGCAGTAACATTCAGTACTTC	CASTGSLTSSNIQYF
.	TRBJ1-1	15	.	TRBV6-5	TGTGCCAGCACCCCGGCTGGGCAGGGAGGCACTGAAGCTTTCTTT	CASTPAGQGGTEAFF
.	TRBJ1-2	13	.	TRBV20-1	TGCAGTGCTAGTGCAGGGGCTGACTATGGCTACACCTTC	CSASAGADYGYTF
.	TRBJ2-7	13	.	TRBV7-6	TGTGCCAGCAGCTCTCACTCCGCTGGCGAGCAGTACTTC	CASSSHSAGEQYF
.	TRBJ1-2	15	.	TRBV18	TGTGCCAGCTCAACCGACGGTCTTTTATTCGATGGCTACACCTTC	CASSTDGLLFDGYTF
once	TRBJ2-1	15	TRBD2	TRBV5-1	TGCGCCAGCAGCCTTCTAGCGGGAGACAACAATGAGCAGTTCTTC	CASSLLAGDNNEQFF
.	TRBJ2-3	17	TRBD2	TRBV28	TGTGCCAGCAGTTCGGCCGACGGCGGGAGGGGGTTAGATACGCAGTATTTT	CASSSADGGRGLDTQYF
.	TRBJ2-3	16	TRBD2	TRBV28	TGTGCCAGCAGTTTACGCTCGACTAGCGGCCGAGATACGCAGTATTTT	CASSLRSTSGRDTQYF
many	TRBJ2-1	14	.	TRBV20-1	TGCAGTGCTAGAGCCGTCGGGACTTACAATGAGCAGTTCTTC	CSARAVGTYNEQFF
many	TRBJ1-1	13	.	TRBV29-1	TGCAGCGTCACCCGGACGGCGAACACTGAAGCTTTCTTT	CSVTRTANTEAFF
many	TRBJ1-2	14	.	TRBV5-1	TGCGCCAGCAGCTTACAGGGCAACAACTATGGCTACACCTTC	CASSLQGNNYGYTF
many	TRBJ2-4	13	.	TRBV29-1	TGCAGCGTAAGGGCGGGTGGGCGGAACATTCAGTACTTC	CSVRAGGRNIQYF
.	TRBJ1-2	15	TRBD1	TRBV20-1	TGCAGTGCTATTACGGAGGGCCAAGGGGGCAGAGGCTACACCTTC	CSAITEGQGGRGYTF
.	TRBJ1-1	14	.	TRBV12-3/TRBV12-4	TGTGCCAGCAGTTTAAACGTAATGAACACTGAAGCTTTCTTT	CASSLNVMNTEAFF
few	TRBJ2-1	17	TRBD2	TRBV7-8	TGTGCCAGCAGCCCCTCCTACTTCACGGGAGGGCCTGATGAGCAGTTCTTC	CASSPSYFTGGPDEQFF
few	TRBJ2-7	13	TRBD1	TRBV20-1	TGCAGCGGTACCGGACAGGGGGTAGAGGAGCAGTACTTC	CSGTGQGVEEQYF
many	TRBJ2-5	15	.	TRBV10-3	TGTGCCATCAGTGAACGTCTAGGGGTGGAAGAGACCCAGTACTTC	CAISERLGVEETQYF
.	TRBJ2-1	15	.	TRBV5-6	TGTGCCAGCAGTCAGGGGGCGGGAGGGTACGGTGAGCAGTTCTTC	CASSQGAGGYGEQFF
.	TRBJ2-5	16	TRBD2	TRBV7-2	TGTGCCAGCAGCCAAGGGGTAGCGGGAGTTCAAGAGACCCAGTACTTC	CASSQGVAGVQETQYF
few	TRBJ1-2	15	.	TRBV25-1	TGTGCCAGCATCGGAACCTGGGGGGGTAACTATGGCTACACCTTC	CASIGTWGGNYGYTF
.	TRBJ1-1	15	.	TRBV5-1	TGCGCCAGCAGCTTGCAGGGGCCCGCGAACACTGAAGCTTTCTTT	CASSLQGPANTEAFF
many	TRBJ1-5	15	TRBD1	TRBV7-2	TGTGCCAGCAGCTTGGCAGACAGGGGTAATCAGCCCCAGCATTTT	CASSLADRGNQPQHF
.	TRBJ2-1	16	TRBD1	TRBV24-1	TGTGCCACCAGTGACCCGGGACAGGGGGGCTACAATGAGCAGTTCTTC	CATSDPGQGGYNEQFF
few	TRBJ2-3	12	.	TRBV24-1	TGTGCCACCAGTGATTTCAGAGATACGCAGTATTTT	CATSDFRDTQYF
.	TRBJ1-1	13	.	TRBV29-1	TGCAGCGTTGAAGATCGACCGCTAGCTGAAGCTTTCTTT	CSVEDRPLAEAFF
.	TRBJ1-5	17	.	TRBV28	TGTGCCAGCAGTCCGCCGGACCGAATTAGGAGCAATCAGCCCCAGCATTTT	CASSPPDRIRSNQPQHF
.	TRBJ1-5	15	.	TRBV18	TGTGCCAGCTCAACAACGGACGGGGTAAATCAGCCCCAGCATTTT	CASSTTDGVNQPQHF
.	TRBJ1-1	16	.	TRBV7-8	TGTGCCAGCAGCTTATCCCTACAGCCGATGAACACTGAAGCTTTCTTT	CASSLSLQPMNTEAFF
.	TRBJ1-1	13	.	TRBV28	TGTGCCAGCACTCCGAGACAGTCTGCTGAAGCTTTCTTT	CASTPRQSAEAFF
.	TRBJ1-5	15	.	TRBV10-3	TGTGCCATCAGTGAGAAGGGACAACTGAATCAGCCCCAGCATTTT	CAISEKGQLNQPQHF
.	TRBJ2-2	15	.	TRBV24-1	TGTGCCACCAGTTTTACAGGGAAGAACACCGGGGAGCTGTTTTTT	CATSFTGKNTGELFF
.	TRBJ2-3	15	.	TRBV5-1	TGCGCCAGCAGCCCCGGGACGGAATTCACAGATACGCAGTATTTT	CASSPGTEFTDTQYF
.	TRBJ1-3	15	.	TRBV3-1	TGTGCCAGCAGCTATGGGACCGTCGGTGGAAACACCATATATTTT	CASSYGTVGGNTIYF
many	TRBJ1-2	14	TRBD1	TRBV4-3	TGCGCCAGCAGCCAAGCAGGGGGTATCTATGGCTACACCTTC	CASSQAGGIYGYTF
.	TRBJ2-3	14	.	TRBV10-3	TGTGCCATCAGTGTGGGAGTTGTCACAGATACGCAGTATTTT	CAISVGVVTDTQYF
few	TRBJ2-7	16	.	TRBV4-3	TGCGCCAGCAGCCAAGAACGGCAGGCCAGCTCCTACGAGCAGTACTTC	CASSQERQASSYEQYF
few	TRBJ2-5	17	TRBD1	TRBV24-1	TGTGCCACCAGTGACGCCAGGACAGGGGGCTGGGAAGAGACCCAGTACTTC	CATSDARTGGWEETQYF
few	TRBJ2-4	13	.	TRBV18	TGTGCCAGCTCACCAGGGGTTTGGGACACGCGGTACTTC	CASSPGVWDTRYF
.	TRBJ2-1	15	TRBD2	TRBV19	TGTGCCAGTACGCAAGCTAGCGGGAGCTCGAATGAGCAGTTCTTC	CASTQASGSSNEQFF
few	TRBJ1-2	13	.	TRBV24-1	TGTGCCACCAGCGACCCCCTTAACTATGGCTACACCTTC	CATSDPLNYGYTF
.	TRBJ2-5	14	.	TRBV20-1	TGCAGTCTAAGCAATATGGGGGATCGGGAGACCCAGTACTTC	CSLSNMGDRETQYF
.	TRBJ2-3	17	TRBD2	TRBV6-6	TGTGCCAGCAGTCTTCGGACTAGCGGGAGAAGCTCAGATACGCAGTATTTT	CASSLRTSGRSSDTQYF
.	TRBJ1-1	14	.	TRBV6-5	TGTGCCAGCAGTTACTCACTGGGATTAGTCGGGGCTTTCTTT	CASSYSLGLVGAFF
.	TRBJ1-1	13	TRBD1	TRBV6-5	TGTGCCAGCACGAGGCAGGGGGGAACTGAAGCTTTCTTT	CASTRQGGTEAFF